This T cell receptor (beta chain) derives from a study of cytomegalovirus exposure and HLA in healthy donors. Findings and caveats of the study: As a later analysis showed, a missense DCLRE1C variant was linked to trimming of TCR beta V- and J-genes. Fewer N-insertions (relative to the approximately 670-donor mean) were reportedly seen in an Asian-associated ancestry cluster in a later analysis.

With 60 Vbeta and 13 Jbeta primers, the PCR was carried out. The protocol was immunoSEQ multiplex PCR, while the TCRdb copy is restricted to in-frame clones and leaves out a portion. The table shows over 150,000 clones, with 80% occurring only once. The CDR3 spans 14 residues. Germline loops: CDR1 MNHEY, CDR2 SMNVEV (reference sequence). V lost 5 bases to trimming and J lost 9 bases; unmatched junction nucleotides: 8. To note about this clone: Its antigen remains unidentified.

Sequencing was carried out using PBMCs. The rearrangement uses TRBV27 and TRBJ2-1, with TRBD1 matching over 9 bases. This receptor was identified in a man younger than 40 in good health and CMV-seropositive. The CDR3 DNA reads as TGTGCCAGCAGTCCCCGGACAGGGGAAGGTGAGCAGTTCTTC. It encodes CASSPRTGEGEQFF.